The 12 T cell receptor beta chains below all came from one sample that was sequenced in a study of cytomegalovirus exposure and HLA in healthy donors. A multiplex PCR was run with 60 Vbeta primers and 13 Jbeta primers. Produced via immunoSEQ multiplex PCR; TCRdb's table is partial and in-frame only. This sample's clone table lists roughly 220,000 clones. The sequencing input was PBMCs. The receptors come from a girl aged 2 to 9 in good health and CMV-seropositive.

The chain's CDR3 is CASSLDIGGGNTIYF. The CDR3 coding sequence is TGTGCCAGCAGCTTAGATATCGGGGGAGGAAACACCATATATTTT. The rearrangement uses TRBV11-2 and TRBJ1-3; D is perhaps TRBD1 (5 bases). Germline CDR1 reads SGHAT; CDR2 reads FQNNGV. Trimming shortened V by 0 bases and J by 4 bases, and 10 bases separated the two germline ends. The CDR3 loop spans 15 amino acids.

This chain joins TRBV10-2 and TRBJ2-7; a possible D gene is TRBD1 (5 bases). This CDR3 is built from 14 residues. V lost 7 bases and J lost 0, with 13 bases in between. Germline V CDR1 and CDR2: WSHSY, SAAADI. The CDR3 loop reads CASKGARDSYEQYF. CDR3 bases: TGCGCCAGCAAAGGGGCTAGGGACTCCTACGAGCAGTACTTC.

The V gene is TRBV7-9, the J gene TRBJ2-1, with TRBD1 identical over 8 bases. This CDR3 is 15 amino acids long. The V segment lost 3 bases and the J segment 7 bases; nucleotides outside the gene matches: 8. The germline CDR1 and CDR2 sequences are SEHNR and FQNEAQ (reference sequence). This chain's CDR3 is CASSFLLDRENEQFF. The CDR3 DNA follows: TGTGCCAGCAGCTTTCTCTTGGACAGGGAAAATGAGCAGTTCTTC.

V is TRBV7-3 and J is TRBJ2-5, with 15 nucleotides matching TRBD2. J gave up 5 bases and V 5 bases, and 3 bases lay outside the gene matches. The CDR3 runs 15 residues. Germline assignment: CDR1 SGHTA and CDR2 FQGTGA. The CDR3 is CASSVGLAGGETQYF. The CDR3 coding sequence is TGTGCCAGCAGCGTTGGACTAGCGGGGGGGGAGACCCAGTACTTC. Filled out from reference TRBV7-3 and TRBJ2-5, the complete variable domain reads GAGVSQTPSNKVTEKGKYVELRCDPISGHTALYWYRQSLGQGPEFLIYFQGTGAADDSGLPNDRFFAVRPEGSVSTLKIQRTERGDSAVYLCASSVGLAGGETQYFGPGTRLLVL.

The chain combines TRBV15 with TRBJ2-1; D possibly corresponds to TRBD2 (5 bases). This CDR3 has 16 residues. V gave up 0 bases and J gave up 8 bases, with 17 bases separating them. Germline V CDR1 and CDR2: LNHNV, YYDKDF (reference sequence). CDR3 sequence: CATSRDHGEDGDEQFF. CDR3 DNA: TGTGCCACCAGCAGAGATCATGGAGAGGACGGGGATGAGCAGTTCTTC.

The chain is built from TRBV27 and TRBJ2-3, with D maybe TRBD2 (6 bases). Trimming removed 7 bases from V and 0 bases from J, with 20 bases in between. Germline V gene sequence: CDR1 MNHEY, CDR2 SMNVEV (reference sequence). The CDR3 sequence is 17 residues long. In nucleotides, the CDR3 is TGTGCCAGCAATTCCCTACCTAGCGCGCTAAGCACAGATACGCAGTATTTT. Translation gives CASNSLPSALSTDTQYF.

This sequence joins TRBV10-3 and TRBJ1-1, with TRBD1 as a possible D gene (5 bases). Germline CDR1 reads ENHRY; CDR2 reads SYGVKD. Deletions cut 2 bases from V and 4 bases from J, with 17 bases between. The CDR3 loop spans 16 amino acids. The CDR3: CAISERHRKGITEAFF. The CDR3 DNA is TGTGCCATCAGTGAGAGGCACAGGAAGGGAATCACTGAAGCTTTCTTT.

The rearrangement uses TRBV5-1 and TRBJ2-2; 7 bases line up with TRBD2. Germline lookup yields CDR1 SGHRS and CDR2 YFSETQ. The CDR3 sequence is 13 residues long. Unmatched junction bases numbered 3, after V lost 6 bases and J lost 4 bases. For the CDR3, the DNA is TGCGCCAGCAATCCGGGAGGCACCGGGGAGCTGTTTTTT. Amino acids: CASNPGGTGELFF.

The J gene is TRBJ1-2, the V gene TRBV7-9; D is unresolved. The V gene lost 0 bases and the J gene lost 1 base, with 9 bases spanning the gap. Germline V gives CDR1 SEHNR, CDR2 FQNEAQ (reference sequence). The CDR3 has 15 amino acids. The CDR3 coding sequence is TGTGCCAGCAGCTTAGCGGCCACAAATAACTATGGCTACACCTTC. This sequence encodes CASSLAATNNYGYTF.

CDR3 sequence reads: CASSLHNMNTEAFF. The CDR3 nucleotides are TGCGCCAGCAGCTTGCATAACATGAACACTGAAGCTTTCTTT. The V gene is TRBV5-1, the J gene TRBJ1-1; D call uncertain. Germline-derived CDR1 and CDR2 are SGHRS and YFSETQ. V was shortened by 1 base and J by 0 bases, with 7 bases between the two germline ends. This CDR3 has 14 amino acids. Filled out from reference TRBV5-1 and TRBJ1-1, the complete variable domain reads KAGVTQTPRYLIKTRGQQVTLSCSPISGHRSVSWYQQTPGQGLQFLFEYFSETQRNKGNFPGRFSGRQFSNSRSEMNVSTLELGDSALYLCASSLHNMNTEAFFGQGTRLTVV.

The J gene is TRBJ1-4, the V gene TRBV18; TRBD1 might be the D (6 bases). The length of the CDR3 is 16 residues. V lost 0 bases and J 4 bases, leaving 12 bases between the germline ends. The V gene's germline CDR1 is KGHSH and CDR2 LQKENI. In DNA form, the CDR3 reads TGTGCCAGCTCACCACCAGCCGGGACACTTAATGAAAAACTGTTTTTT. Residues: CASSPPAGTLNEKLFF.

This chain links TRBV29-1 with TRBJ2-6, with TRBD2 as a possible D gene (6 bases). V lost 5 bases, J lost 1 base, and 12 bases lay in between. Germline assignment: CDR1 SQVTM and CDR2 ANQGSEA. This CDR3 has 15 amino acids. Here the CDR3 DNA reads TGCAGCGTTCGGGAAAGCGGGTCTGGGGCCAACGTCCTGACTTTC. Amino acids: CSVRESGSGANVLTF.